The rows below give T cell receptor beta chains drawn from one sample of a study of blood T cells in healthy people across ages. TCRdb processed the 5' RACE reads anew with MiXCR; each CDR3 protein has one entry. Among about 830,000 distinct CDR3 sequences listed, 55% to 65% were seen once. Sequencing used blood. These receptors all come from a man aged 25 to 40 in good health. Both conserved end residues are part of each CDR3. A D gene is named only where the DNA matches it firmly. Clone size is not always given. Where it is, it says once, few, many or a class for expanded clones.

j_gene | d_gene | v_gene | abundance | CDR3aa | CDR3nt
TRBJ2-7 | TRBD1 | TRBV13 | few | CASSAVTGGKSYEQYF | TGTGCCAGCAGCGCCGTAACAGGGGGCAAATCCTACGAGCAGTACTTC
TRBJ2-7 | NA | TRBV20-1 | NA | CSASRGQFPYEQYF | TGCAGTGCCAGCCGTGGGCAGTTTCCTTACGAGCAGTACTTC
TRBJ2-1 | NA | TRBV7-2 | NA | CASSLTGPYNEQFF | TGTGCCAGCAGCTTAACTGGACCCTACAATGAGCAGTTCTTC
TRBJ2-7 | TRBD1 | TRBV4-3 | many | CASSPGTGGSYEQYF | TGTGCCAGCAGCCCAGGGACAGGGGGATCCTACGAGCAGTACTTC
TRBJ2-1 | TRBD2 | TRBV12-3/TRBV12-4 | NA | CASRGGGIGNEQFF | TGTGCCAGCAGGGGGGGGGGAATCGGGAATGAGCAGTTCTTC
TRBJ2-3 | TRBD1 | TRBV5-1 | NA | CASSLEGQVSTDTQYF | TGCGCCAGCAGCTTGGAAGGACAGGTTAGCACAGATACGCAGTATTTT
TRBJ2-5 | NA | TRBV29-1 | NA | CSVPGFEETQYF | TGCAGCGTCCCCGGGTTTGAAGAGACCCAGTACTTC
TRBJ2-1 | TRBD1 | TRBV29-1 | few | CSVSGTGTYNEQFF | TGCAGCGTCTCCGGGACAGGGACCTACAATGAGCAGTTCTTC
TRBJ2-6 | NA | TRBV7-9 | many | CASSLGGGSASGANVLTF | TGTGCCAGCAGCTTAGGAGGAGGGTCGGCTTCTGGGGCCAACGTCCTGACTTTC
TRBJ2-7 | TRBD2 | TRBV3-1 | NA | CASSRAPSGGGSYEQYF | TGTGCCAGCAGCCGCGCTCCTAGCGGGGGTGGATCCTACGAGCAGTACTTC
TRBJ2-1 | NA | TRBV2 | NA | CASRGPGSGRGYNEQFF | TGTGCCAGCAGGGGCCCCGGGAGCGGAAGGGGGTACAATGAGCAGTTCTTC
TRBJ2-5 | TRBD2 | TRBV28 | NA | CASTQEGGAWKTQYF | TGTGCCAGCACACAGGAGGGAGGGGCCTGGAAGACCCAGTACTTC
TRBJ1-6 | TRBD1 | TRBV5-6 | NA | CASSPGTASYNSPLHF | TGTGCCAGCAGCCCGGGGACAGCCTCCTATAATTCACCCCTCCACTTT
TRBJ2-1 | TRBD2 | TRBV6-6 | few | CASSPRASGGANEQFF | TGTGCCAGCAGCCCGAGAGCTAGCGGGGGGGCCAATGAGCAGTTCTTC
TRBJ2-3 | TRBD2 | TRBV7-2 | NA | CASSPPRSAGVTQYF | TGTGCCAGCAGCCCCCCCCGGTCAGCGGGGGTTACGCAGTATTTT
TRBJ2-4 | TRBD2 | TRBV15 | few | CATSQRTSSKNIQYF | TGTGCCACCAGTCAGCGGACTAGCTCAAAAAACATTCAGTACTTC
TRBJ1-1 | NA | TRBV6-5 | NA | CASSYRPRGRSEAFF | TGTGCCAGCAGTTATCGTCCTCGGGGACGGAGTGAAGCTTTCTTT
TRBJ1-2 | NA | TRBV29-1 | few | CSVTRSGYGYTF | TGCAGCGTGACCCGATCAGGCTATGGCTACACCTTC
TRBJ2-1 | NA | TRBV5-5 | few | CASSLEGTHNEQFF | TGTGCCAGCAGCTTGGAGGGGACCCACAATGAGCAGTTCTTC
TRBJ2-3 | TRBD2 | TRBV9 | NA | CASSVEGRGATDTQYF | TGTGCCAGCAGCGTAGAAGGGCGGGGGGCCACAGATACGCAGTATTTT
TRBJ2-7 | NA | TRBV4-3 | many | CASSQDLLAEQYF | TGCGCCAGCAGCCAAGATCTCCTGGCCGAGCAGTACTTC
TRBJ2-1 | TRBD2 | TRBV6-2/TRBV6-3 | NA | CASSYYLAANEQFF | TGTGCCAGCAGTTACTATCTAGCGGCGAATGAGCAGTTCTTC
TRBJ2-1 | TRBD2 | TRBV9 | NA | CASSVEDLAGYFNEQFF | TGTGCCAGCAGCGTAGAAGACCTAGCGGGGTACTTCAATGAGCAGTTCTTC
TRBJ2-3 | TRBD1 | TRBV7-9 | NA | CASSLGQDYTDTQYF | TGTGCCAGCAGCTTGGGACAGGACTACACAGATACGCAGTATTTT
TRBJ2-3 | NA | TRBV6-5 | NA | CASSPGTPGADTQYF | TGTGCCAGCAGCCCCGGGACCCCCGGGGCAGATACGCAGTATTTT
TRBJ2-3 | NA | TRBV7-2 | NA | CASSFFTSTDTQYF | TGTGCCAGCAGCTTTTTTACTAGCACAGATACGCAGTATTTT
TRBJ2-1 | NA | TRBV6-1 | many | CASKGGLVQEQFF | TGTGCCAGCAAAGGAGGGCTCGTCCAAGAGCAGTTCTTC
TRBJ2-5 | NA | TRBV7-3 | NA | CASSLTQGGLETQYF | TGTGCCAGCAGCTTAACCCAGGGGGGGTTGGAGACCCAGTACTTC
TRBJ2-7 | TRBD1 | TRBV7-9 | NA | CASSLLDRVMAEQYF | TGTGCCAGCAGCTTACTGGACAGGGTAATGGCGGAGCAGTACTTC
TRBJ1-2 | NA | TRBV6-1 | NA | CALLGPYGYTF | TGTGCCTTACTCGGCCCTTATGGCTACACCTTC
TRBJ2-7 | NA | TRBV20-1 | NA | CSARDQGSYEQYF | TGCAGTGCTAGAGATCAGGGCTCCTACGAGCAGTACTTC
TRBJ2-3 | NA | TRBV9 | NA | CASSVPTEDTQYF | TGTGCCAGCAGCGTCCCAACGGAGGATACGCAGTATTTT
TRBJ2-1 | NA | TRBV20-1 | NA | CSARPPGNEQFF | TGCAGTGCTAGACCCCCGGGCAATGAGCAGTTCTTC
TRBJ2-5 | NA | TRBV7-2 | NA | CASSLRSEAPETQYF | TGTGCCAGCAGCTTACGTAGTGAGGCCCCAGAGACCCAGTACTTC
TRBJ2-5 | TRBD1 | TRBV4-3 | NA | CASSQEWTGAQETQYF | TGCGCCAGCAGCCAAGAATGGACAGGGGCGCAAGAGACCCAGTACTTC
TRBJ2-6 | NA | TRBV15 | many | CATSMTDSGANVLTF | TGTGCCACCAGCATGACAGACTCTGGGGCCAACGTCCTGACTTTC
TRBJ2-7 | NA | TRBV29-1 | NA | CSVETRPYEQYF | TGCAGCGTTGAAACCAGACCCTACGAGCAGTACTTC
TRBJ1-2 | NA | TRBV20-1 | NA | CSASSTRDFFGYTF | TGCAGTGCTAGTTCGACCCGGGACTTCTTTGGCTACACCTTC
TRBJ2-1 | TRBD2 | TRBV6-2/TRBV6-3 | NA | CASSYTTSGGRNEQFF | TGTGCCAGCAGTTACACAACTAGCGGGGGACGGAATGAGCAGTTCTTC
TRBJ2-1 | NA | TRBV20-1 | NA | CSEDGPLSYNEQFF | TGCAGTGAGGACGGTCCCTTGAGCTACAATGAGCAGTTCTTC
TRBJ2-5 | NA | TRBV7-2 | few | CASSTRSGITETQYF | TGTGCCAGCAGCACCCGGAGTGGGATCACGGAGACCCAGTACTTC
TRBJ2-1 | NA | TRBV4-3 | NA | CASSRSSGGNNEQFF | TGCGCCAGCAGCCGCTCCAGCGGTGGGAACAATGAGCAGTTCTTC
TRBJ2-2 | TRBD2 | TRBV12-5 | NA | CASGLLAGPTGELFF | TGTGCTAGTGGTTTGCTAGCGGGACCCACCGGGGAGCTGTTTTTT
TRBJ2-1 | TRBD1 | TRBV6-2/TRBV6-3 | NA | CASSYLTGGDVLDEQFF | TGTGCCAGCAGTTACTTGACAGGGGGGGACGTGCTGGATGAGCAGTTCTTC
TRBJ2-1 | TRBD2 | TRBV7-8 | NA | CASSLDGGGPYNEQFF | TGTGCCAGCAGCTTAGATGGCGGGGGACCTTACAATGAGCAGTTCTTC
TRBJ2-3 | NA | TRBV5-1 | few | CASSLDSGTDTQYF | TGCGCCAGCAGCTTAGATTCAGGAACAGATACGCAGTATTTT
TRBJ2-7 | TRBD1 | TRBV12-3/TRBV12-4 | NA | CASSPYETGSSYEQYF | TGTGCCAGCAGTCCCTACGAGACAGGGAGCTCCTACGAGCAGTACTTC
TRBJ2-5 | NA | TRBV29-1 | NA | CSVEDRSDEQYF | TGCAGCGTTGAAGATCGAAGCGATGAGCAGTACTTC
TRBJ2-7 | NA | TRBV5-5 | NA | CASRLIGPPEGPYEQYF | TGTGCCAGCAGGCTTATTGGTCCCCCCGAGGGTCCCTACGAGCAGTACTTC
TRBJ2-5 | NA | TRBV27 | NA | CASSSLGTEETQYF | TGTGCCAGCAGTTCCTTAGGGACCGAAGAGACCCAGTACTTC
TRBJ2-1 | TRBD2 | TRBV7-3 | NA | CASSINLAGANEQFF | TGTGCCAGCAGCATAAACTTAGCGGGGGCTAATGAGCAGTTCTTC
TRBJ2-3 | TRBD1 | TRBV13 | few | CASSLDRQGPDTQYF | TGTGCCAGCAGCTTAGACCGACAGGGCCCAGATACGCAGTATTTT
TRBJ2-4 | NA | TRBV5-1 | few | CASSLWGNIQYF | TGCGCCAGCAGCTTATGGGGAAACATTCAGTACTTC
TRBJ2-7 | NA | TRBV20-1 | NA | CSADRTAGEQYF | TGCAGTGCTGACAGGACGGCGGGGGAGCAGTACTTC
TRBJ1-1 | TRBD1 | TRBV7-2 | NA | CASSSTGSRTEAFF | TGTGCCAGCAGCTCGACAGGGTCTAGGACTGAAGCTTTCTTT
TRBJ1-6 | NA | TRBV12-3/TRBV12-4 | NA | CASSTRQSPSPLHF | TGTGCCAGCAGCACAAGACAGTCCCCTTCACCCCTCCACTTT
TRBJ2-5 | NA | TRBV4-3 | NA | CASSQDYGQAETQYF | TGCGCCAGCAGCCAAGATTATGGGCAGGCTGAGACCCAGTACTTC
TRBJ2-1 | TRBD2 | TRBV6-2/TRBV6-3 | NA | CASSYSRTSGGAGEQFF | TGTGCCAGCAGTTACTCGAGGACTAGCGGGGGGGCAGGTGAGCAGTTCTTC
TRBJ1-5 | NA | TRBV6-2/TRBV6-3 | NA | CASSYQKYSNQPQHF | TGTGCCAGCAGTTACCAGAAATATAGCAATCAGCCCCAGCATTTT